Below, 5 T cell receptor beta chains from the same sample are listed, as sequenced in a study of blood T cell dynamics during melanoma immunotherapy. Produced via immunoSEQ multiplex PCR; TCRdb's table is partial and in-frame only. The repertoire holds under 7,500 clones, with around 90% as singletons. Specified time point: pre-treatment baseline. The source was blood, collected from a patient treated with checkpoint blockade. These receptor sequences come from a human donor with melanoma.

This sequence joins TRBV19 and TRBJ1-1; D remains ambiguous. CDR1 and CDR2 (germline): LNHDA, SQIVND (reference sequence). The V end was cut by 2 bases, the J end by 0 bases, with 13 bases between. CDR3 length: 16 amino acids. CDR3 coding DNA: TGTGCCAGTAGTATACGGGCAGGTACAGTGAACACTGAAGCTTTCTTT. This codes for CASSIRAGTVNTEAFF. Filled out from reference TRBV19 and TRBJ1-1, the complete variable domain reads DGGITQSPKYLFRKEGQNVTLSCEQNLNHDAMYWYRQDPGQGLRLIYYSQIVNDFQKGDIAEGYSVSREKKESFPLTVTSAQKNPTAFYLCASSIRAGTVNTEAFFGQGTRLTVV.

The chain uses TRBV5-4 and TRBJ2-5; TRBD2 agrees at 9 bases. Losses at the gene ends were 2 bases for V and 5 bases for J; bases not matched to a gene: 16. The CDR3 runs to 18 residues. Germline V lookup: CDR1 SGHNT, CDR2 YYREEE (reference sequence). The CDR3: CASSLMSSGLAAGETQYF. CDR3 nucleotide sequence: TGTGCCAGCAGCTTAATGTCTTCGGGACTAGCTGCGGGGGAGACCCAGTACTTC. The whole variable domain, filled in from reference TRBV5-4 and TRBJ2-5, reads ETGVTQSPTHLIKTRGQQVTLRCSSQSGHNTVSWYQQALGQGPQFIFQYYREEENGRGNFPPRFSGLQFPNYSSELNVNALELDDSALYLCASSLMSSGLAAGETQYFGPGTRLLVL.

The chain couples TRBV6-1 to TRBJ1-1; D not certain. Germline values: CDR1 MNHNS, CDR2 SASEGT. CDR3 length: 13 residues. Trimming took 8 bases from V and 6 from J, leaving 16 bases between them. The CDR3 DNA reads as TGTGCCAGCTTTCTTCCGGGGTCAGCTGAAGCTTTCTTT. This codes for CASFLPGSAEAFF.

This clone was found a few times. The J gene is TRBJ2-3, the V gene TRBV4-2; D is ambiguous. Between the trimmed V and J ends, which lost 1 base and 0 bases, there was a span of 11 bases. The CDR3 sequence is 16 residues long. Germline V lookup: CDR1 LGHNA, CDR2 YNFKEQ. Written as DNA, the CDR3 is TGTGCCAGCAGCCAAGTCCAAAGAGTGAGCACAGATACGCAGTATTTT. Its translation is CASSQVQRVSTDTQYF.

The chain uses TRBV19 and TRBJ2-5; D remains unclear. The length of the CDR3 is 14 residues. V lost 3 bases and J 2 bases, leaving 10 bases between the germline ends. Germline V gives CDR1 LNHDA, CDR2 SQIVND (reference sequence). The CDR3 sequence is CASSMSADQETQYF. CDR3 in DNA: TGTGCCAGTAGTATGTCGGCGGATCAAGAGACCCAGTACTTC.